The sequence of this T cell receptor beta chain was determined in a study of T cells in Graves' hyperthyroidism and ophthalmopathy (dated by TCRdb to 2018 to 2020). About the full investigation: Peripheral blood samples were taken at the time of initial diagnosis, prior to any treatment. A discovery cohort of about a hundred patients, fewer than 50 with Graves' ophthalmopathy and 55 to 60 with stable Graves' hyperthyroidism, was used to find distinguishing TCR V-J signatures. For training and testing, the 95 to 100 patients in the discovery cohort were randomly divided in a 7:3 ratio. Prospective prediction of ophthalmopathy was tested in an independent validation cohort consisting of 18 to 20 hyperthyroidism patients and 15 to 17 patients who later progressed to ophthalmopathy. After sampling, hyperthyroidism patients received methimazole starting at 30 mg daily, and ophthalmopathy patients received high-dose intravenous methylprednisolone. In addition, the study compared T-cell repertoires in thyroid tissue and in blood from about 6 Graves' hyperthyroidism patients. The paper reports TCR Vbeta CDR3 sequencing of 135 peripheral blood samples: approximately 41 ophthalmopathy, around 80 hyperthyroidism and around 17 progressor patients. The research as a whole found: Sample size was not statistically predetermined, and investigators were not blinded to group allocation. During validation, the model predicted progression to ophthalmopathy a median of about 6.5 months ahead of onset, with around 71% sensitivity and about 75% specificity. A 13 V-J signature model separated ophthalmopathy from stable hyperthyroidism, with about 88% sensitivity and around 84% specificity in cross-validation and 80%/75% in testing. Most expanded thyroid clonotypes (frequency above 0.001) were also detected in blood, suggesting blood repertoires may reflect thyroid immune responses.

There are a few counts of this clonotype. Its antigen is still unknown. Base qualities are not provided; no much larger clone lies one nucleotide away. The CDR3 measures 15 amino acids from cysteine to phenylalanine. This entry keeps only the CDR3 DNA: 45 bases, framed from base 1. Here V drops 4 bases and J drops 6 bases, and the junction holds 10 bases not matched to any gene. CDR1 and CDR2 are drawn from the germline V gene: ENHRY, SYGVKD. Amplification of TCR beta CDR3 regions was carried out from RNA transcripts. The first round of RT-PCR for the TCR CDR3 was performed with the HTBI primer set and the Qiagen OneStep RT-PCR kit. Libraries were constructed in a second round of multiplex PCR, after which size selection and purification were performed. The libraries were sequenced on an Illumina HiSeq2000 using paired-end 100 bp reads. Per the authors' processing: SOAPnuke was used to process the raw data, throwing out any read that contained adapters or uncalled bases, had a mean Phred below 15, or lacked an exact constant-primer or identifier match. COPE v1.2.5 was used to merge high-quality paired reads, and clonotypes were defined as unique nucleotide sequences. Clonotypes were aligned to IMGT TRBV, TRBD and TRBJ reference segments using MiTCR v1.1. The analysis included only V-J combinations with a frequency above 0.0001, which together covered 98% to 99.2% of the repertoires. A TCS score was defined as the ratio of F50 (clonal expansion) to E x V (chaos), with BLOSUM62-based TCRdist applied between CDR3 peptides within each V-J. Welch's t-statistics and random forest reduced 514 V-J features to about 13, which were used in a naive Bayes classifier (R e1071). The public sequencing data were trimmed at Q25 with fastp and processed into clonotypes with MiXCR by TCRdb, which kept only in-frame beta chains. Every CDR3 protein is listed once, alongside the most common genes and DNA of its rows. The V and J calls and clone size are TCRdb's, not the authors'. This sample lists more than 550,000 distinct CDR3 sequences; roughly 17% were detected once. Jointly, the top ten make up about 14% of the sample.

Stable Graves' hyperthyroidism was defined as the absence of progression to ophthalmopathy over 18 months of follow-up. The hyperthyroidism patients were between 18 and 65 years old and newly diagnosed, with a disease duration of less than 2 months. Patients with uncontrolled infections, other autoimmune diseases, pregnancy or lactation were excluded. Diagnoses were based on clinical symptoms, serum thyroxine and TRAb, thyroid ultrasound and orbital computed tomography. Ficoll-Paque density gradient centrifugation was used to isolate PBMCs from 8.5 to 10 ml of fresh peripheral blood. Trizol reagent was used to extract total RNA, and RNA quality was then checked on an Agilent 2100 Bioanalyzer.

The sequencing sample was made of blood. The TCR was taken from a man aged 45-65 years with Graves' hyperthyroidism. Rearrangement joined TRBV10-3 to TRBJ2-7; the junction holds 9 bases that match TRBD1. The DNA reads TGTGCCATCAGTGCCCGGGACAGGGCCCGGGGCGAGCAGTACTTC. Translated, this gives CAISARDRARGEQYF.